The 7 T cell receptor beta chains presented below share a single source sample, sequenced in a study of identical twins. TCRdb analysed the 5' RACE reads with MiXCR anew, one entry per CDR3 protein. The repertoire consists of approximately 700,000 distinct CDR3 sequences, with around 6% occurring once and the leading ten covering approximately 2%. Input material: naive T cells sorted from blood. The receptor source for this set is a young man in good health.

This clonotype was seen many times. For the CDR3, the DNA is TGTGCCAGTTGGTACGAGCAGTACGTC. It yields the protein CASWYEQYV. The chain has TRBV12-3 or TRBV12-4 and TRBJ2-7, with D unclear. CDR3 length: 9 residues. Trimming pared 9 bases from V and 4 bases from J, leaving 4 bases between.

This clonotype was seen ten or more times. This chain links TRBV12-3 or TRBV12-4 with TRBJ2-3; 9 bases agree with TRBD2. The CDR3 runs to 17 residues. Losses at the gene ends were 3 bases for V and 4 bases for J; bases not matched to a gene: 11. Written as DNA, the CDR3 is TGTGCCAGCAGTTTGGTGCGCGGGAGGGTTTCCGCAGATACGCAGTATTTT. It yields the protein CASSLVRGRVSADTQYF.

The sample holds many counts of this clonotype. The CDR3 is CASSLARSSGSLTDTQYF. The CDR3 DNA follows: TGTGCCAGCAGCTTGGCCAGGAGTAGCGGGAGTTTGACAGATACGCAGTATTTT. The gene calls are TRBV5-4 and TRBJ2-3; 9 bases are a match to TRBD2. The V gene end was trimmed by 0 bases and the J gene end by 3 bases; junction bases not matched to a gene: 11. This CDR3 contains 18 residues. Germline V gives CDR1 SGHNT, CDR2 YYREEE (reference sequence).

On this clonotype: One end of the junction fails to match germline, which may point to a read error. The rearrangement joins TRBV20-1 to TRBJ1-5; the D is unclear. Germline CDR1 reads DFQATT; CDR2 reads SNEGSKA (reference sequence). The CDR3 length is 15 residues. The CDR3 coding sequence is TGCAGTGCTAGAGAATTCGGATATAGCAATCAGGCCCAGCATTTT. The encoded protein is CSAREFGYSNQAQHF.

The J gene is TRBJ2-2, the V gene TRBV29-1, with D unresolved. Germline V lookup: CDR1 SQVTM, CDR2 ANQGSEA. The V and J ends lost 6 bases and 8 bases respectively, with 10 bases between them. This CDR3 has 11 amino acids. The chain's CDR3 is CSVALDGELFF. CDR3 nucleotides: TGCAGCGTGGCCCTTGATGGGGAGCTGTTTTTT.

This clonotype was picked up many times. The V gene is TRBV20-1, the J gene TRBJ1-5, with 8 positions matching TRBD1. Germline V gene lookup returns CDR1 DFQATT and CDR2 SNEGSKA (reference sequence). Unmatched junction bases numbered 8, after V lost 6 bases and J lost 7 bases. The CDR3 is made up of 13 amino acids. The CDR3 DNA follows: TGCAGTGCCCTTGACAGGGGTGAACAGCCCCAGCATTTT. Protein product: CSALDRGEQPQHF.

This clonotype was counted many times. In nucleotides, the CDR3 is TGCAGCGTTGAAAAAACAGGGAACCTGAACACTGAAGCTTTCTTT. Translation gives CSVEKTGNLNTEAFF. The chain joins TRBV29-1 to TRBJ1-1, with D possibly being TRBD1 (6 bases). CDR3 length: 15 amino acids. Trimming removed 2 bases from V and 0 bases from J, with 13 bases in between. In germline, CDR1 is SQVTM, CDR2 ANQGSEA. The full variable domain, in which reference TRBV29-1 and TRBJ1-1 provide the parts outside the CDR3, is SAVISQKPSRDICQRGTSLTIQCQVDSQVTMMFWYRQQPGQSLTLIATANQGSEATYESGFVIDKFPISRPNLTFSTLTVSNMSPEDSSIYLCSVEKTGNLNTEAFFGQGTRLTVV.